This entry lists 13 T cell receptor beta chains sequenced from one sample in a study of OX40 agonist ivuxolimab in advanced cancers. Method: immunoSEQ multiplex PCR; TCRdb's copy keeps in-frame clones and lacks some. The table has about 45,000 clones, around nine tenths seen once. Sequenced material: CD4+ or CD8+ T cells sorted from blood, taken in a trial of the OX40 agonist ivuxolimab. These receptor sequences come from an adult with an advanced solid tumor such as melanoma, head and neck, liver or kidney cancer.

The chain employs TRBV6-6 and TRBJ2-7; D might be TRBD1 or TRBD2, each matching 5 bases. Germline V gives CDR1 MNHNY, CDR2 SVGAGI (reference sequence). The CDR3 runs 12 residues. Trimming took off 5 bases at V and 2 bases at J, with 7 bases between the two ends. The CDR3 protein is CASSPGPYEQYF. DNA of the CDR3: TGTGCCAGCAGTCCGGGGCCCTACGAGCAGTACTTC.

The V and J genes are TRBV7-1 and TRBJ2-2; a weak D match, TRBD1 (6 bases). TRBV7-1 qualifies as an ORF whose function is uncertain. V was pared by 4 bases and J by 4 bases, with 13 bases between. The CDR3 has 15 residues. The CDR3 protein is CASSLPQGGTGELFF. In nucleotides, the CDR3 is TGTGCCAGCAGCTTACCACAAGGGGGCACCGGGGAGCTGTTTTTT.

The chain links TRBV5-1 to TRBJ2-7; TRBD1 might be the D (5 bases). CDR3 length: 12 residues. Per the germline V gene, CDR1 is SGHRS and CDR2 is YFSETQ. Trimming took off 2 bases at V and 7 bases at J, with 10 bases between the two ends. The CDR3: CASSLGHREQYF. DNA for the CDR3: TGCGCCAGCAGCTTAGGGCACAGGGAGCAGTACTTC.

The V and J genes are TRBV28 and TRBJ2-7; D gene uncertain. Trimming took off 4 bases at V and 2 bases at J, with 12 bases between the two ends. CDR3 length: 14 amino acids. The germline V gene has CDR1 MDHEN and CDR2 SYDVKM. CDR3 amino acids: CASSSTTTAYEQYF. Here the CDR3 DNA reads TGTGCCAGCAGTTCAACTACGACCGCCTACGAGCAGTACTTC.

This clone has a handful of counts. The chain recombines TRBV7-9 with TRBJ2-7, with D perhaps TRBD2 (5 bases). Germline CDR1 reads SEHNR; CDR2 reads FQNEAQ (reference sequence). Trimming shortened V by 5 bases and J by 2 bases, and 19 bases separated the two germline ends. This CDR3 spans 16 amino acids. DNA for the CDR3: TGTGCCAGCAGCCCCGGACGAGGGCCTTTACCCTACGAGCAGTACTTC. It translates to CASSPGRGPLPYEQYF.

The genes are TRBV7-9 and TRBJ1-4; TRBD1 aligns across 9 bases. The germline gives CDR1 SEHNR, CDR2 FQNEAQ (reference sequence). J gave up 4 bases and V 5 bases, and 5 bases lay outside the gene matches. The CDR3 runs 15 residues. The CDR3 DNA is TGTGCCAGCAGCCTCGGGGACAGGGATAATGAAAAACTGTTTTTT. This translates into CASSLGDRDNEKLFF.

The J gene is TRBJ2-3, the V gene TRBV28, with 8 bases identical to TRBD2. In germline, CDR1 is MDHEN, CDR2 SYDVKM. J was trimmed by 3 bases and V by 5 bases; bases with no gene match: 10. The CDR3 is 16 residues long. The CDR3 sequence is CASSPASGSVTDTQYF. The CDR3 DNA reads TGTGCCAGCAGTCCCGCCAGCGGGAGCGTGACAGATACGCAGTATTTT.

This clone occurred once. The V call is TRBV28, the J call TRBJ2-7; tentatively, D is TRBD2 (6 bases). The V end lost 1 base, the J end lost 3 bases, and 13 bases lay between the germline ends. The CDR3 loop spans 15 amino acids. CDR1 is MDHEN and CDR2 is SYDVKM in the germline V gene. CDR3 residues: CASSLSRDAYYEQYF. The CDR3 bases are TGTGCCAGCAGTTTATCGCGGGACGCCTACTACGAGCAGTACTTC. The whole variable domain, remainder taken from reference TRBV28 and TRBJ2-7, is DVKVTQSSRYLVKRTGEKVFLECVQDMDHENMFWYRQDPGLGLRLIYFSYDVKMKEKGDIPEGYSVSREKKERFSLILESASTNQTSMYLCASSLSRDAYYEQYFGPGTRLTVT.

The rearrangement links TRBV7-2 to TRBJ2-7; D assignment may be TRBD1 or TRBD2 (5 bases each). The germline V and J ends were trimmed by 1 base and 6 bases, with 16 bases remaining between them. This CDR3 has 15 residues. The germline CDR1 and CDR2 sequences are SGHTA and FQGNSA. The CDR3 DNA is TGTGCCAGCAGCTTAGGGTGGGACGGGATATCCGAGCAGTACTTC. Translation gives CASSLGWDGISEQYF.

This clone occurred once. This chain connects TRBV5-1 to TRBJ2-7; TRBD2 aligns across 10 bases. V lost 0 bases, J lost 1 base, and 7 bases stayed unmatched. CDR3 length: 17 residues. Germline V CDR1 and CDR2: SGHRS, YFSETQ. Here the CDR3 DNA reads TGCGCCAGCAGCTTGGGGACTAGCGGACACCTTTCCTACGAGCAGTACTTC. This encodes CASSLGTSGHLSYEQYF.

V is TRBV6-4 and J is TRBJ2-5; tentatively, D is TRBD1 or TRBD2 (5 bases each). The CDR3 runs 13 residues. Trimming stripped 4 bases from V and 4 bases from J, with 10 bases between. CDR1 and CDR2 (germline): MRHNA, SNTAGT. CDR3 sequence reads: CASSVFGGETQYF. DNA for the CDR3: TGTGCCAGCAGTGTATTTGGGGGAGAGACCCAGTACTTC.

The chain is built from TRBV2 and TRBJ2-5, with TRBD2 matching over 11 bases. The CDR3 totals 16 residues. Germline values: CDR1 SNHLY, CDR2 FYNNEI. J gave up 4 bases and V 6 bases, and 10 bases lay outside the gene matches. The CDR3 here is CASSAPLAGDLETQYF. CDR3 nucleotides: TGTGCCAGCAGCGCACCACTAGCGGGAGATTTAGAGACCCAGTACTTC.

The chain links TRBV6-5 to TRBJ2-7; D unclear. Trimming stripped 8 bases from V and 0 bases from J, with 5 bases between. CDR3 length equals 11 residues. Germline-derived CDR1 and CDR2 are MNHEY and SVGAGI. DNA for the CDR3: TGTGCCAGCGGGTTCTCCTACGAGCAGTACTTC. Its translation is CASGFSYEQYF.